The TCR beta chain described here comes from a study of blood T cell repertoires in COVID-19. Study overall: Acute-phase and convalescent COVID-19 samples originated in the United States, Italy and Spain.

This clone has a single count. Original methodology: Nucleated cell counts were estimated from reference gene primer amplification. Profiling relied on immunoSEQ multiplex PCR, and the TCRdb table lists in-frame clones only, not all of them. Clonal size and the V and J genes are those of that table, whereas D and trimming came from the DNA. Found here are some 89,000 clones, around nine tenths of them singletons; the top ten hold 15%. CDR1 is LNHNV and CDR2 is YYDKDF in the germline V gene (reference sequence). V was clipped by 0 bases and J by 5 bases, with 12 bases between them. CDR3 length equals 15 residues.

Material: peripheral blood. The receptor's source is a human donor in a cohort sampled during active COVID-19. This chain links TRBV15 with TRBJ2-3; TRBD2 is a possible D gene (5 bases). The CDR3: CATSRDLAKVDTQYF. The CDR3 coding sequence is TGTGCCACCAGCAGAGATCTAGCCAAGGTAGATACGCAGTATTTT.